This T cell receptor (beta chain) originates from a study of shared clonotypes between healthy human individuals. Germline V gene lookup returns CDR1 SGHRS and CDR2 YFSETQ. Unmatched junction bases numbered 9, after V lost 0 bases and J lost 3 bases. CDR3 size: 17 residues. The data were produced by immunoSEQ multiplex PCR, yet TCRdb's version contains in-frame clones alone and is incomplete. This table holds roughly 200,000 clones, 65% to 80% found once. Specimen: memory CD4+ T cells sorted from blood. Sample subset: CD45RA-negative fraction. The chain combines TRBV5-1 with TRBJ2-1; 7 positions match TRBD2. This receptor was identified in a man aged 25-45 years in good health. CDR3 sequence reads: CASSLVPGGVLYNEQFF. CDR3 nucleotides: TGCGCCAGCAGCTTGGTACCGGGAGGCGTGCTCTACAATGAGCAGTTCTTC.